Presented here are 11 T cell receptor beta chains from one specimen sequenced in a study of CD8 T cells in Susac syndrome. The RNA, about 0.45 to 1 ug, was put through reverse transcription using random hexamers. TCRdb used MiXCR to reprocess the immunoSEQ multiplex PCR reads, holding one entry per CDR3 protein. The sample holds 100,000 to 150,000 distinct CDR3 sequences, 96% seen once. Material for sequencing was CD4+ T cells from PBMCs. The receptors originated from a human donor with Susac syndrome.

This chain connects TRBV18 to TRBJ2-1; 11 bases fit TRBD2. V was clipped by 3 bases and J by 5 bases; unmatched bases: 6. This CDR3 spans 16 amino acids. CDR1 is KGHSH and CDR2 is LQKENI in the germline V gene. DNA for the CDR3: TGTGCCAGCTCACCGTCCGGGACTAGCGGCAACAATGAGCAGTTCTTC. This sequence encodes CASSPSGTSGNNEQFF.

This chain links TRBV6-5 with TRBJ1-2; D uncertain. The CDR3 is made up of 13 amino acids. The V and J ends lost 8 bases and 3 bases respectively, with 13 bases between them. Germline assignment: CDR1 MNHEY and CDR2 SVGAGI. CDR3 amino acids: CASGDGSHYGYTF. CDR3 DNA: TGTGCCAGCGGAGACGGTTCTCACTATGGCTACACCTTC.

The chain combines TRBV7-2 with TRBJ2-7; 8 nucleotides agree with TRBD1. This CDR3 has 15 amino acids. Trimming removed 4 bases from V and 6 bases from J; junction bases left unmatched: 11. Germline V gene data show CDR1 as SGHTA and CDR2 as FQGNSA. CDR3 bases: TGTGCCAGCAGCTCCCGTAAAGGACAGGGTGGCGAGCAGTACTTC. Its protein product is CASSSRKGQGGEQYF.

The V and J genes are TRBV5-8 and TRBJ1-2; 9 bases are shared with TRBD1. Trimming removed 4 bases from V and 4 bases from J; junction bases left unmatched: 8. The germline CDR1 and CDR2 sequences are SGHTS and YDEGEE. The CDR3 totals 15 residues. The CDR3 sequence is CASSLRDRATYGYTF. DNA for the CDR3: TGTGCCAGCAGCCTCCGGGACAGGGCGACCTATGGCTACACCTTC.

This chain links TRBV7-2 with TRBJ1-5; D uncertain. Trimming took off 5 bases at V and 4 bases at J, with 6 bases between the two ends. The CDR3 is made up of 12 amino acids. Germline CDR1 reads SGHTA; CDR2 reads FQGNSA. This CDR3 is CASSPYNQPQHF. Here the CDR3 DNA reads TGTGCCAGCAGCCCGTATAATCAGCCCCAGCATTTT.

The V call is TRBV5-4, the J call TRBJ2-5; either TRBD1 or TRBD2 may supply D (5 bases each). Germline CDR1 SGHNT, CDR2 YYREEE (reference sequence). The ends were cut back, 4 bases at V and 7 bases at J, with 20 bases in the middle. The CDR3 has 15 amino acids. The CDR3 nucleotides are TGTGCCAGCAGCGGAACCGGGACGGTCATGACGACCCAGTACTTC. The encoded protein is CASSGTGTVMTTQYF.

V usage is TRBV20-1 and J usage is TRBJ2-3, with 14 positions matching TRBD2. Germline-derived CDR1 and CDR2 are DFQATT and SNEGSKA (reference sequence). V lost 6 bases and J lost 5; bases outside the gene matches: 7. This CDR3 spans 15 amino acids. Here the CDR3 reads CSAGGTSGRGDTQYF. The CDR3 nucleotides read TGCAGTGCGGGCGGGACTAGCGGGAGAGGAGATACGCAGTATTTT.

J is TRBJ1-2 and V is TRBV5-4; D is uncertain. The CDR3 consists of 15 residues. V was clipped by 0 bases and J by 0 bases, with 9 bases between them. Germline assignment: CDR1 SGHNT and CDR2 YYREEE (reference sequence). This chain's CDR3 is CASSLAGKTNYGYTF. The CDR3 DNA follows: TGTGCCAGCAGCTTGGCCGGGAAGACTAACTATGGCTACACCTTC.

This chain uses TRBV18 with TRBJ2-2; the match to TRBD1 covers 8 bases. Trimming took 3 bases from V and 1 from J; bases not matched to a gene: 4. The germline gives CDR1 KGHSH, CDR2 LQKENI. The CDR3 is 16 residues long. The CDR3 loop reads CASSPQGAGNTGELFF. The DNA for the CDR3 is TGTGCCAGCTCACCTCAGGGGGCTGGGAACACCGGGGAGCTGTTTTTT.

This chain links TRBV19 with TRBJ2-1, with 7 bases fitting TRBD2. This CDR3 contains 17 residues. With V trimmed by 2 bases and J by 3 bases, 10 bases remained unmatched. Germline loops: CDR1 LNHDA, CDR2 SQIVND (reference sequence). CDR3 coding DNA: TGTGCCAGTAGTATATTTGGGGGAGGGCCGATCTACAATGAGCAGTTCTTC. This encodes CASSIFGGGPIYNEQFF.

The genes are TRBV7-2 and TRBJ2-3; 10 nucleotides match TRBD2. V trimming: 5 bases; J trimming: 4 bases; junction bases outside the gene matches: 6. The CDR3 covers 15 residues. Germline V gene lookup returns CDR1 SGHTA and CDR2 FQGNSA. The CDR3 here is CASSPGLAPSDTQYF. The CDR3 DNA follows: TGTGCCAGCAGCCCGGGACTAGCGCCTTCAGATACGCAGTATTTT.